The 32 T cell receptor beta chains below were found in one sample sequenced in a study of cytomegalovirus exposure and HLA in healthy donors. With 60 Vbeta and 13 Jbeta primers, the PCR was carried out. The method was immunoSEQ multiplex PCR; TCRdb's version includes in-frame clones alone and lacks a portion of them. This sample has some 130,000 clones, with roughly 71% found just once. The specimen sequenced was PBMCs. These TCRs come from a woman in her thirties or forties in good health and CMV-seronegative.

The V gene is TRBV2, the J gene TRBJ2-5, with D perhaps TRBD2 (5 bases). CDR3 length: 14 residues. Deletions cut 3 bases from V and 5 bases from J, with 13 bases between. The V gene's germline CDR1 is SNHLY and CDR2 FYNNEI. The CDR3 DNA reads as TGTGCCAGCAGTGAGGGCTCTGGGGAGGAGACCCAGTACTTC. It translates to CASSEGSGEETQYF. The full variable domain, its missing parts supplied by reference TRBV2 and TRBJ2-5, is EPEVTQTPSHQVTQMGQEVILRCVPISNHLYFYWYRQILGQKVEFLVSFYNNEISEKSEIFDDQFSVERPDGSNFTLKIRSTKLEDSAMYFCASSEGSGEETQYFGPGTRLLVL.

The chain employs TRBV29-1 and TRBJ2-7, with 10 bases matching TRBD2. Trimming at V came to 3 bases and at J to 0 bases, leaving 14 bases not matched to a gene. This CDR3 region has 18 residues. Germline CDR1 SQVTM, CDR2 ANQGSEA. The DNA for the CDR3 is TGCAGCGTTGACAACAGCATTTCTAGCGGGGGATCCTCCTACGAGCAGTACTTC. Amino acid sequence: CSVDNSISSGGSSYEQYF.

This sequence joins TRBV2 and TRBJ1-1; a weak D match, TRBD1 (6 bases). V was pared by 5 bases and J by 4 bases, with 11 bases between. Looked up from germline, CDR1 is SNHLY and CDR2 is FYNNEI. The CDR3 contains 13 residues. In DNA form, the CDR3 reads TGTGCCAGCAGTCTAACAGGGTCCACTGAAGCTTTCTTT. Protein sequence: CASSLTGSTEAFF.

This clone was detected only once. This chain uses TRBV5-8 with TRBJ1-2, with D perhaps matching TRBD1 (6 bases). Germline CDR1 is SGHTS and CDR2 is YDEGEE. The CDR3 has 15 amino acids. V lost 1 base and J 1 base, leaving 11 bases between the germline ends. As DNA, the CDR3 is TGTGCCAGCAGCTTGAGGACAGCCTTTAACTATGGCTACACCTTC. The encoded protein is CASSLRTAFNYGYTF.

A single count supports this clone. The chain employs TRBV5-4 and TRBJ1-2, with TRBD1 as a possible D gene (6 bases). Germline assignment: CDR1 SGHNT and CDR2 YYREEE (reference sequence). This CDR3 is built from 15 residues. Trimming cost V 5 bases and J 4 bases, with 18 bases left between them. CDR3 amino acids: CASRQALGRGYGYTF. CDR3 DNA sequence: TGTGCCAGCAGACAGGCGCTTGGCAGGGGCTATGGCTACACCTTC.

V gene TRBV6-1 combines with J gene TRBJ1-2; TRBD1 matches at 10 bases. J gave up 6 bases and V 5 bases, and 9 bases lay outside the gene matches. Germline V gene sequence: CDR1 MNHNS, CDR2 SASEGT. The CDR3 length is 15 residues. The CDR3 sequence: CASSLPGTGDDGYTF. CDR3 DNA: TGTGCCAGCAGTCTCCCGGGGACAGGGGACGATGGCTACACCTTC.

The chain combines TRBV27 with TRBJ2-2, with 7 bases aligning to TRBD1. Per germline, CDR1 MNHEY and CDR2 SMNVEV (reference sequence). The CDR3 extends over 13 amino acids. V lost 6 bases, J lost 8 bases, and 6 bases stayed unmatched. The CDR3 DNA reads TGTGCCAGCAGCTTCGGCAGGGGGGGGGAGCTGTTTTTT. Residues: CASSFGRGGELFF.

The chain joins TRBV7-2 to TRBJ2-5; 7 bases line up with TRBD1. V dropped 4 bases and J dropped 5; count of bases not matched to a gene: 7. This CDR3 spans 14 amino acids. Germline CDR1 is SGHTA and CDR2 is FQGNSA. CDR3 amino acids: CASSSRTGSETQYF. DNA for the CDR3: TGTGCCAGCAGCTCTCGGACAGGCAGTGAGACCCAGTACTTC.

The chain employs TRBV6-6 and TRBJ2-2, with a tentative D call TRBD1 (6 bases). The CDR3 length is 13 residues. In germline, CDR1 is MNHNY, CDR2 SVGAGI (reference sequence). The CDR3 DNA is TGTGCAGTAAGGGGGTCGAACACCGGGGAGCTGTTTTTT. It yields the protein CAVRGSNTGELFF.

The chain links TRBV10-2 to TRBJ2-3, with 8 nucleotides matching TRBD2. After removal of 5 bases from V and 6 bases from J, the junction contained 4 bases not matched to a gene. Germline V gene data show CDR1 as WSHSY and CDR2 as SAAADI. This CDR3 is built from 13 residues. The CDR3 region is CASSHPGGDTQYF. The CDR3 DNA reads as TGCGCCAGCAGTCATCCGGGGGGGGATACGCAGTATTTT.

The V and J genes are TRBV29-1 and TRBJ1-1, with 7 nucleotides matching TRBD1. J lost 4 bases, V lost 5 bases, and 7 bases had no gene match. The length of the CDR3 is 13 residues. CDR1 and CDR2 from the germline V gene are SQVTM and ANQGSEA. As DNA, the CDR3 is TGCAGCGTTTCTATACGGACAGGCACTGAAGCTTTCTTT. Protein: CSVSIRTGTEAFF.

The V gene is TRBV27, the J gene TRBJ2-1, with D possibly TRBD2 on 5 matching bases. The V gene's germline CDR1 is MNHEY and CDR2 SMNVEV (reference sequence). The length of the CDR3 is 12 residues. Trimming left V 2 bases short and J 11 bases short, with 10 bases between. The CDR3 loop is CASSLEGMQQFF. The DNA for the CDR3 is TGTGCCAGCAGTTTAGAGGGAATGCAGCAGTTCTTC.

The chain uses TRBV29-1 and TRBJ1-1; no clear D. The CDR3 is 11 amino acids. Germline V gene lookup returns CDR1 SQVTM and CDR2 ANQGSEA. The V end was cut by 8 bases, the J end by 5 bases, with 12 bases between. The CDR3 spells CSSSRETEAFF. DNA of the CDR3: TGCAGCTCGTCGAGGGAAACTGAAGCTTTCTTT.

The chain uses TRBV7-6 and TRBJ1-2; 7 nucleotides match TRBD1. Germline V gene data show CDR1 as SGHVS and CDR2 as FNYEAQ. The J segment lost 4 bases and the V segment lost 5 bases, leaving 4 bases of the junction unmatched. This CDR3 contains 13 residues. The CDR3 DNA sequence: TGTGCCAGCAGCCCCCGACAGGGCTATGGCTACACCTTC. It codes for CASSPRQGYGYTF.

This chain uses TRBV10-1 with TRBJ1-2; D uncertain. The CDR3 is 13 residues long. Looked up from germline, CDR1 is WNHNN and CDR2 is SYGVQD (reference sequence). Trimming took 2 bases from V and 5 from J, leaving 9 bases between them. In DNA, the CDR3 is TGCGCCAGCAGTGAGGCAGGTCTATATGGCTACACCTTC. It codes for CASSEAGLYGYTF.

The gene calls are TRBV5-1 and TRBJ1-5, with 8 bases lining up with TRBD1. The CDR3 is 14 residues long. V lost 4 bases and J lost 7; bases outside the gene matches: 7. The germline gives CDR1 SGHRS, CDR2 YFSETQ. The CDR3 DNA is TGCGCCAGCAGCATCGACAGGGGCGGACAGCCCCAGCATTTT. Residues: CASSIDRGGQPQHF.

V is TRBV28 and J is TRBJ2-3; no clear D. The CDR3 has 14 amino acids. The ends were cut back, 2 bases at V and 2 bases at J, with 8 bases in the middle. Germline V lookup: CDR1 MDHEN, CDR2 SYDVKM. This CDR3 is CASSLPDTTDTQYF. CDR3 bases: TGTGCCAGCAGTTTACCCGACACCACAGATACGCAGTATTTT.

This clone was found a few times. The chain combines TRBV5-4 with TRBJ2-7; TRBD1 matches at 10 bases. Germline V CDR1 and CDR2: SGHNT, YYREEE (reference sequence). The CDR3 loop spans 14 amino acids. V trimming: 4 bases; J trimming: 3 bases; junction bases outside the gene matches: 4. The CDR3 reads CASSAGDRGYEQYF. The CDR3 nucleotides read TGTGCCAGCAGCGCCGGGGACAGGGGCTACGAGCAGTACTTC.

The gene calls are TRBV5-1 and TRBJ2-1, with 8 positions matching TRBD2. V dropped 5 bases and J dropped 6; count of bases not matched to a gene: 13. Per the germline V gene, CDR1 is SGHRS and CDR2 is YFSETQ. CDR3 size: 16 residues. CDR3 region: CASRRSGGSLFNEQFF. For the CDR3, the DNA is TGCGCCAGCAGACGTTCGGGGGGGAGCCTATTCAATGAGCAGTTCTTC.

In this sample, this clone turned up a few times. The rearrangement links TRBV6-5 to TRBJ2-7, with 7 bases fitting TRBD1. This CDR3 contains 14 residues. The V gene end was trimmed by 0 bases and the J gene end by 3 bases; junction bases not matched to a gene: 2. CDR1 MNHEY and CDR2 SVGAGI come from the germline V gene. CDR3 residues: CASSYSTGYYEQYF. DNA of the CDR3: TGTGCCAGCAGTTACTCGACAGGGTACTACGAGCAGTACTTC.

The rearrangement uses TRBV5-6 and TRBJ1-5, with D perhaps TRBD1 (6 bases). This CDR3 region has 15 residues. Germline V gives CDR1 SGHDT, CDR2 YYEEEE. Trimming removed 4 bases from V and 0 bases from J, with 11 bases in between. The CDR3, as DNA: TGTGCCAGCAGCCTGAGGGGGTATAGCAATCAGCCCCAGCATTTT. This sequence encodes CASSLRGYSNQPQHF.

The chain combines TRBV28 with TRBJ1-5, with TRBD1 identical over 9 bases. This CDR3 region has 16 residues. CDR1 and CDR2 from the germline V gene are MDHEN and SYDVKM. V lost 2 bases and J lost 6; bases outside the gene matches: 8. The CDR3, as DNA: TGTGCCAGCAGTTTACTGTGGGACAGGGTTGGTCAGCCCCAGCATTTT. Its protein is CASSLLWDRVGQPQHF.

The table lists this clone with a few counts. V is TRBV7-2 and J is TRBJ1-2; D may be TRBD1 (5 bases). Germline lookup yields CDR1 SGHTA and CDR2 FQGNSA. Between the trimmed V and J ends, which lost 5 bases and 8 bases, there was a span of 21 bases. The CDR3 length is 15 residues. The CDR3 is CASSANQGGLGGYTF. Written as DNA, the CDR3 is TGTGCCAGCAGCGCAAATCAGGGTGGGTTAGGCGGCTACACCTTC.

This chain links TRBV7-3 with TRBJ2-7; D may be TRBD2 (6 bases). The germline V gene has CDR1 SGHTA and CDR2 FQGTGA. This CDR3 comprises 15 residues. V was clipped by 5 bases and J by 3 bases, with 17 bases between them. Here the CDR3 reads CASSPTTRTNYEQYF. In nucleotides, the CDR3 is TGTGCCAGCAGCCCAACGACAAGGACTAACTACGAGCAGTACTTC.

As DNA, the CDR3 is TGTGCCAGTAGTATCGGCAATCAGCCCCAGCATTTT. The encoded protein is CASSIGNQPQHF. V usage is TRBV19 and J usage is TRBJ1-5; D is undetermined. Germline values: CDR1 LNHDA, CDR2 SQIVND (reference sequence). There are 12 residues in the CDR3. V lost 3 bases, J lost 2 bases, and 2 bases lay in between.

The CDR3 region is CASSFPGQSPFTEAFF. CDR3 bases: TGTGCCAGCAGCTTCCCGGGACAGTCCCCTTTCACTGAAGCTTTCTTT. V gene TRBV5-4 combines with J gene TRBJ1-1; 7 positions match TRBD1. Trimming took 2 bases from V and 4 from J; bases not matched to a gene: 11. The germline gives CDR1 SGHNT, CDR2 YYREEE (reference sequence). There are 16 residues in the CDR3.

This chain connects TRBV28 to TRBJ1-5, with a tentative D call TRBD1 (6 bases). The germline V and J ends were trimmed by 7 bases and 2 bases, with 15 bases remaining between them. This CDR3 spans 15 amino acids. Germline V gene sequence: CDR1 MDHEN, CDR2 SYDVKM. The CDR3 protein is CASTLLGGGNQPQHF. The CDR3 DNA reads as TGTGCCAGCACTCTATTAGGGGGTGGCAATCAGCCCCAGCATTTT.

V and J are TRBV7-3 and TRBJ2-4; weak D call: TRBD1 (5 bases). Trimming stripped 5 bases from V and 6 bases from J, with 11 bases between. The CDR3 extends over 13 amino acids. Germline V gives CDR1 SGHTA, CDR2 FQGTGA. The CDR3 DNA follows: TGTGCCAGCAGCGCAGGGTTCCCAAACATTCAGTACTTC. It codes for CASSAGFPNIQYF.

V and J are TRBV6-1 and TRBJ2-1; D perhaps matches TRBD2 (5 bases). Germline V gives CDR1 MNHNS, CDR2 SASEGT. The CDR3 has 15 residues. The V end was cut by 6 bases, the J end by 8 bases, with 20 bases between. The CDR3 here is CASSGVDSRRDEQFF. The DNA of the CDR3 is TGTGCCAGCAGCGGTGTGGACTCCCGCCGAGATGAGCAGTTCTTC.

The rearrangement joins TRBV2 to TRBJ1-3; D ambiguous. CDR3 length equals 13 residues. The germline V and J ends were trimmed by 3 bases and 2 bases, with 5 bases remaining between them. Germline assignment: CDR1 SNHLY and CDR2 FYNNEI. In DNA, the CDR3 is TGTGCCAGCAGTGACTTAGCTGGAAACACCATATATTTT. Translated, it gives CASSDLAGNTIYF.

This clone has only one observation. The chain recombines TRBV27 with TRBJ1-2; D perhaps matches TRBD1 (5 bases). The CDR3 has 11 residues. Deletions cut 6 bases from V and 7 bases from J, with 9 bases between. Germline V lookup: CDR1 MNHEY, CDR2 SMNVEV (reference sequence). The CDR3 is CASRGGVGYTF. In DNA, the CDR3 is TGTGCCAGCAGGGGGGGGGTTGGCTACACCTTC.

As for this clone: At one end, the junction sequence differs from germline, possibly due to a read error. The chain recombines TRBV7-9 with TRBJ1-2; D possibly corresponds to TRBD1 (6 bases). Germline V gene data show CDR1 as SEHNR and CDR2 as FQNEAQ (reference sequence). CDR3 length: 14 amino acids. The DNA of the CDR3 is TGTTCCAGCAGCTTGACCCTCAGTGGGGGCGGCTACACCTTC. Translation: CSSSLTLSGGGYTF.